This entry is about one T cell receptor (beta chain). The deep-level immunoSEQ assay was used. Here immunoSEQ multiplex PCR was the method, and the copy in TCRdb shows in-frame clones only, minus some. The data show around 99,000 clones, 60% to 75% seen once. This sample is part of a study of shared clonotypes between healthy human individuals. Donors were healthy HIV-negative adults without recently reported acute infections or vaccinations. Specimen: memory CD8+ T cells sorted from blood. Subset described: CD45RO+ cells pooled with CCR7-negative TemRA cells. This clonotype originated in a man aged 30 to 45 in good health.

DNA for the CDR3: TGCGCCAGCCATAGTGGGGCCAACGTCCTGACTTTC. This codes for CASHSGANVLTF. The J gene is TRBJ2-6, the V gene TRBV5-1; D is ambiguous. Trimming cost V 7 bases and J 3 bases, with 5 bases left between them. This CDR3 is 12 amino acids long. Germline CDR1 and CDR2: SGHRS and YFSETQ.